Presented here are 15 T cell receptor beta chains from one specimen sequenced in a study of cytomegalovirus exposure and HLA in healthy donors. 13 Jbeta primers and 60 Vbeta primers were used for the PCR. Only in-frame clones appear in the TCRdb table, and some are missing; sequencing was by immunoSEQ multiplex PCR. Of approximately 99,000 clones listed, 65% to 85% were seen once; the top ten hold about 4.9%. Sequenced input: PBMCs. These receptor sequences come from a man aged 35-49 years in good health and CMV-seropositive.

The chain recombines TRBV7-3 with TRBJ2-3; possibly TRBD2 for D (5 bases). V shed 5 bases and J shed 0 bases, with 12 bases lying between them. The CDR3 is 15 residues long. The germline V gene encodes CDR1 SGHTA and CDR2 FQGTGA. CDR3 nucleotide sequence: TGTGCCAGCAGCAAATGGACTTCTAGCACAGATACGCAGTATTTT. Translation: CASSKWTSSTDTQYF.

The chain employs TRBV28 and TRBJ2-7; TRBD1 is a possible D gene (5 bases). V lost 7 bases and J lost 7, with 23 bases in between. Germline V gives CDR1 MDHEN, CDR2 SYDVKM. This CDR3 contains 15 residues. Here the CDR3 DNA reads TGTGCCAGCATTAGTACATACCCCCAGGGCAAGGAGCAGTACTTC. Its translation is CASISTYPQGKEQYF.

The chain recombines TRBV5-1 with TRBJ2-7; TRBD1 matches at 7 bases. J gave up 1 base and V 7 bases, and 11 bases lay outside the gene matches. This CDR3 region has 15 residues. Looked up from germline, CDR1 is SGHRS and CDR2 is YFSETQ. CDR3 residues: CASVGPGTESYEQYF. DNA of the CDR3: TGCGCCAGCGTCGGGCCTGGGACAGAGTCCTACGAGCAGTACTTC. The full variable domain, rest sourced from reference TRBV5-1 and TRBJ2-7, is KAGVTQTPRYLIKTRGQQVTLSCSPISGHRSVSWYQQTPGQGLQFLFEYFSETQRNKGNFPGRFSGRQFSNSRSEMNVSTLELGDSALYLCASVGPGTESYEQYFGPGTRLTVT.

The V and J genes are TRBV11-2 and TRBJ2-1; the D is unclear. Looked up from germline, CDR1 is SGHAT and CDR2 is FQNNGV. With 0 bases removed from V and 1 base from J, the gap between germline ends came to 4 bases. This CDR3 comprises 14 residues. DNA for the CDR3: TGTGCCAGCAGCTTAGAACTTTCCTACAATGAGCAGTTCTTC. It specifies CASSLELSYNEQFF.

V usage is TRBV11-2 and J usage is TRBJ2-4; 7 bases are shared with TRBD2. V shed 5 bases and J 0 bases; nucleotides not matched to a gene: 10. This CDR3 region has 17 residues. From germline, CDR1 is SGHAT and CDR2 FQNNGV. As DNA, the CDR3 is TGTGCCAGCAGCAGTAGGGGCGGGGGTGTAGCCAAAAACATTCAGTACTTC. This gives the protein CASSSRGGGVAKNIQYF.

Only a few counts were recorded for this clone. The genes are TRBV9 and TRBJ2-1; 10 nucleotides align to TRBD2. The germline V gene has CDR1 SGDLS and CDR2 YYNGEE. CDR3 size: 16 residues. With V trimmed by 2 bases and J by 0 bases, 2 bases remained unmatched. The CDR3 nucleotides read TGTGCCAGCAGCGTTAGCGGGAGGACCTCCTACAATGAGCAGTTCTTC. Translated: CASSVSGRTSYNEQFF. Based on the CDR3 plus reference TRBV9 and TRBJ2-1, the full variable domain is DSGVTQTPKHLITATGQRVTLRCSPRSGDLSVYWYQQSLDQGLQFLIQYYNGEERAKGNILERFSAQQFPDLHSELNLSSLELGDSALYFCASSVSGRTSYNEQFFGPGTRLTVL.

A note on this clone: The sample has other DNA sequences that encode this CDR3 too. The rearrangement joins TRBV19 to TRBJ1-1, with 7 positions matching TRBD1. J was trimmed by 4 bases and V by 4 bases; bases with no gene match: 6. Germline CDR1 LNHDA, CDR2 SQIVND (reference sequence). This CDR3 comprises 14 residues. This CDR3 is CASSSGQEGTEAFF. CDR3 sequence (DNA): TGTGCCAGTAGTAGCGGACAGGAGGGCACTGAAGCTTTCTTT.

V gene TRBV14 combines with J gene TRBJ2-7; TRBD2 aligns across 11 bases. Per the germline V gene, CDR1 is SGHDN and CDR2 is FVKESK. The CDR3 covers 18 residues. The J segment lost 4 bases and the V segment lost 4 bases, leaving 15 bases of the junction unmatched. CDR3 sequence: CASSPIYRALAGEYEQYF. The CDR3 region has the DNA TGTGCCAGCAGCCCAATATATAGGGCACTAGCGGGAGAGTACGAGCAGTACTTC.

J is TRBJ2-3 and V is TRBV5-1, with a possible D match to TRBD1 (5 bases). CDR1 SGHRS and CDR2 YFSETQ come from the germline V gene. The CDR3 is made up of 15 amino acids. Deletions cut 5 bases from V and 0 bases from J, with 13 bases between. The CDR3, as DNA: TGCGCCAGCAGTTTAACAGGTTCTAGCACAGATACGCAGTATTTT. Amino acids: CASSLTGSSTDTQYF.

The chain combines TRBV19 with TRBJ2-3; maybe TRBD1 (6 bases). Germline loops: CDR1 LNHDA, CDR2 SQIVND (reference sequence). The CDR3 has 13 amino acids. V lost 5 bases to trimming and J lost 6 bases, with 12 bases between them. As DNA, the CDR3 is TGTGCCAGTAGTTATCCAGGGGACGATACGCAGTATTTT. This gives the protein CASSYPGDDTQYF.

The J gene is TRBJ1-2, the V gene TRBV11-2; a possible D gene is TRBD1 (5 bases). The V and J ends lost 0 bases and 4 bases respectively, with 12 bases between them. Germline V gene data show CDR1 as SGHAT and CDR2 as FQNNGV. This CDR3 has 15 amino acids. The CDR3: CASSLDGAWGYGYTF. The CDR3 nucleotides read TGTGCCAGCAGCTTAGATGGGGCTTGGGGCTATGGCTACACCTTC.

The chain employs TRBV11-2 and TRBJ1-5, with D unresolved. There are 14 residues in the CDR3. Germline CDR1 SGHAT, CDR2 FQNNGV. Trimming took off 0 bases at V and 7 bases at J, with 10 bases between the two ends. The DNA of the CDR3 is TGTGCCAGCAGCTTAGACCACAGTGGGCAGCCCCAGCATTTT. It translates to CASSLDHSGQPQHF.

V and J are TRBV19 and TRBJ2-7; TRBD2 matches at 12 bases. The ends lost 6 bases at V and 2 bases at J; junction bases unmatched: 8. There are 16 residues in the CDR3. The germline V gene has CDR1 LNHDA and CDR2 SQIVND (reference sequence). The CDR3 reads CASRPQTSGRTYEQYF. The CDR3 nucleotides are TGTGCCAGTAGGCCACAGACTAGCGGGAGAACCTACGAGCAGTACTTC.

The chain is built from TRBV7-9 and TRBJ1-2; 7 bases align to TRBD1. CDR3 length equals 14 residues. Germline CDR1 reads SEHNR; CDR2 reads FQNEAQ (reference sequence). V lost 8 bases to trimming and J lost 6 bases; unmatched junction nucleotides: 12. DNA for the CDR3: TGTGCCAGCCGGACTTTCGACAGGGTGAATGGCTACACCTTC. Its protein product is CASRTFDRVNGYTF.

The CDR3 spells CASSEVLKPDTQYF. In nucleotides, the CDR3 is TGTGCCAGCAGTGAAGTTCTAAAACCAGATACGCAGTATTTT. The rearrangement uses TRBV6-1 and TRBJ2-3; D is ambiguous. There are 14 residues in the CDR3. Germline values: CDR1 MNHNS, CDR2 SASEGT. V was trimmed by 1 base and J by 4 bases, leaving 9 bases between them.